The source of this T cell receptor (beta chain) is a study of cytomegalovirus exposure and HLA in healthy donors. Study information: The study placed roughly four fifths of its approximately 380 genotyped donors in the Caucasian-associated ancestry cluster. Study findings and constraints: Diagnosis of cytomegalovirus status made by the classifier reportedly showed high specificity and sensitivity.

PCR used 60 Vbeta primers and 13 Jbeta primers. Some clones are missing from TCRdb's copy, which holds only in-frame ones; the method was immunoSEQ multiplex PCR. The table records roughly 84,000 clones, 65% to 80% of them present only once. The CDR3 consists of 12 residues. V was shortened by 6 bases and J by 2 bases, with 8 bases between the two germline ends. CDR1 is MNHEY and CDR2 is SMNVEV in the germline V gene (reference sequence). For this clone: The antigen is unknown.

V and J are TRBV27 and TRBJ2-7; D ambiguous. Sequenced: PBMCs. This clonotype was obtained from a human donor in good health. The CDR3 nucleotides read TGTGCCAGCAGGGGCCCCACCTACGAGCAGTACTTC. As protein: CASRGPTYEQYF.